Following are 9 T cell receptor beta chains from one sample sequenced in a study of CD8 T cells in cerebrospinal fluid in Alzheimer's disease. TCRdb reanalyzed the 10x single-cell sequencing reads and collapses them to one entry per CDR3 protein, without DNA. In all, the sample yields 1,500 to 2,000 distinct CDR3 sequences. The sequenced sample was cerebrospinal fluid. These TCRs come from a human donor in good health.

In terms of frequency, this clonotype is medium-sized. The chain has TRBV28 and TRBJ2-2; TCRdb selects TRBD2, and the lack of DNA leaves this call unchecked. CDR3 size: 15 residues. In germline, CDR1 is MDHEN, CDR2 SYDVKM. CDR3 residues: CASTLAGGGTGELFF.

Frequency places this clonotype as medium-sized (0.01 to 0.1%). CDR3 protein: CASSRLAGPQETQYF. The chain has TRBV10-2 and TRBJ2-5; TCRdb names TRBD2, which stays unverified in the absence of DNA. Germline CDR1 reads WSHSY; CDR2 reads SAAADI. There are 15 residues in the CDR3.

According to its frequency, this clonotype is large (0.1 to 1%). The rearrangement joins TRBV7-2 to TRBJ2-7; the D gene TCRdb calls, TRBD1, cannot be checked with no DNA. CDR1 and CDR2 from the germline V gene are SGHTA and FQGNSA. This CDR3 is built from 16 residues. Here the CDR3 reads CASSLDAGTGLYEQYF.

This clonotype counts as large (0.1 to 1%) by frequency. The chain employs TRBV10-3 and TRBJ2-6. The CDR3 is 15 residues long. Germline assignment: CDR1 ENHRY and CDR2 SYGVKD. The CDR3 protein is CAISTPEAGANVLTF.

This clonotype is labeled medium-sized based on frequency. The chain's CDR3 is CASSLASGSGNTIYF. The genes are TRBV7-2 and TRBJ1-3. Germline V CDR1 and CDR2: SGHTA, FQGNSA. This CDR3 contains 15 residues.

According to its frequency, this clonotype is medium-sized. This chain links TRBV28 with TRBJ2-5; TCRdb picks TRBD1, but there is no DNA to check that call. CDR1 and CDR2 (germline): MDHEN, SYDVKM. The CDR3 has 15 residues. CDR3 region: CASSPQPGQWETQYF.

The V and J genes are TRBV19 and TRBJ1-5. The CDR3 is made up of 16 amino acids. Germline values: CDR1 LNHDA, CDR2 SQIVND (reference sequence). The CDR3 protein is CASSRRTGGSNQPQHF.

Judged by frequency, this clonotype is medium-sized (0.01 to 0.1%). The chain uses TRBV6-6 and TRBJ2-7; TCRdb's D call of TRBD1 is untestable without DNA. The CDR3 is 14 residues long. From germline, CDR1 is MNHNY and CDR2 SVGAGI (reference sequence). CDR3: CASSSPDRRHEQYF.

Frequency places this clonotype as large. The chain has TRBV7-2 and TRBJ1-3. Germline V gene sequence: CDR1 SGHTA, CDR2 FQGNSA. The CDR3 loop spans 14 amino acids. This chain's CDR3 is CASSFTGSGNTIYF.